The clone carrying this TCR beta chain was counted at least ten times. Compared with germline, one end of the junction differs, possibly owing to a read error. The data belong to a study of blood T cells in healthy people across ages. Germline assignment: CDR1 SQVTM and CDR2 ANQGSEA. The CDR3 sequence is 12 residues long. Together with a sample-barcoded 5' primer, a J-beta primer mix was included in a second PCR lasting about 7 to 12 cycles. TCRdb fed the 5' RACE reads into MiXCR, producing one record per CDR3 protein. The top ten clones hold roughly 10% of a sample with hundreds of thousands of distinct CDR3 sequences, around 24% of them seen once. The sample was also reused in another study, on T cells of mothers and their children.

The receptor comes from a boy between 10 and 17 years old in good health. Input material: blood. J is TRBJ2-3 and V is TRBV29-1; D not resolved. The CDR3 nucleotides read TGCAGCTTTGAAGATCTCGGAGATACGCAGTATTTT. Protein: CSFEDLGDTQYF.